The 19 T cell receptor beta chains reported below all come from one sample, sequenced in a study of shared clonotypes between healthy human individuals. Sequenced by immunoSEQ multiplex PCR; TCRdb stores in-frame clones only, minus some. The sample has millions of clones; over 85% are singletons. Sequencing input: naive CD4+ T cells from PBMCs. Stated subset: CD45RA+ positively selected. The source is a man younger than 35 in good health. Some clones in this sample may be carry-over from other donors' samples.

The chain links TRBV7-3 to TRBJ2-2; no clear D. The length of the CDR3 is 14 residues. The germline gives CDR1 SGHTA, CDR2 FQGTGA. Trimming took 5 bases from V and 5 from J, leaving 12 bases between them. The CDR3 DNA follows: TGTGCCAGCAGCCGAGCTAGGGAAACCGGGGAGCTGTTTTTT. Translation gives CASSRARETGELFF. The complete variable domain, with remaining parts taken from reference TRBV7-3 and TRBJ2-2, reads GAGVSQTPSNKVTEKGKYVELRCDPISGHTALYWYRQSLGQGPEFLIYFQGTGAADDSGLPNDRFFAVRPEGSVSTLKIQRTERGDSAVYLCASSRARETGELFFGEGSRLTVL.

The chain joins TRBV7-9 to TRBJ1-5; the match to TRBD1 covers 12 bases. V lost 2 bases to trimming and J lost 4 bases; unmatched junction nucleotides: 9. This CDR3 is built from 18 residues. Germline V lookup: CDR1 SEHNR, CDR2 FQNEAQ (reference sequence). CDR3 in amino acids: CASSLQPGQGAWNQPQHF. DNA of the CDR3: TGTGCCAGCAGCTTACAACCGGGACAGGGGGCTTGGAATCAGCCCCAGCATTTT.

This sequence joins TRBV30 and TRBJ2-7, with D perhaps matching TRBD2 (7 bases). V was cut by 3 bases and J by 0 bases, with 12 bases left in between. Germline values: CDR1 GTSNPN, CDR2 SVGIG (reference sequence). CDR3 length: 14 residues. CDR3 sequence (DNA): TGTGCCTGGAGGGGGGGGCACCCCTCCTACGAGCAGTACTTC. It yields the protein CAWRGGHPSYEQYF.

This chain links TRBV6-4 with TRBJ1-5; D call uncertain. Germline loops: CDR1 MRHNA, CDR2 SNTAGT. The CDR3 has 13 amino acids. Trimming removed 4 bases from V and 6 bases from J, with 10 bases in between. The CDR3 spells CASSAEVGQPQHF. In nucleotides, the CDR3 is TGTGCCAGCAGTGCCGAGGTTGGTCAGCCCCAGCATTTT.

This chain links TRBV6-6 with TRBJ2-3; D is uncertain. This CDR3 spans 11 amino acids. V lost 4 bases and J 3 bases, leaving 2 bases between the germline ends. Germline V gene sequence: CDR1 MNHNY, CDR2 SVGAGI (reference sequence). The CDR3 bases are TGTGCCAGCAGTTGGACAGATACGCAGTATTTT. Encoded protein: CASSWTDTQYF.

CDR3 coding DNA: TGTGCCTGGACCCGAGGGACTAGCGGGGGCAGCCAGTACTTC. This codes for CAWTRGTSGGSQYF. The chain links TRBV30 to TRBJ2-7; 14 bases are a match to TRBD2. V dropped 4 bases and J dropped 10; count of bases not matched to a gene: 9. Germline values: CDR1 GTSNPN, CDR2 SVGIG (reference sequence). This CDR3 spans 14 amino acids.

J is TRBJ1-5 and V is TRBV28, with D maybe TRBD1 (6 bases). Per germline, CDR1 MDHEN and CDR2 SYDVKM. This CDR3 contains 12 residues. CDR3: CAGRTVNQPQHF. CDR3 in DNA: TGTGCAGGGAGGACAGTCAATCAGCCCCAGCATTTT.

CDR3 nucleotide sequence: TGTGCCAGCAGCTTACAGGCTAGCACAGATACGCAGTATTTT. This encodes CASSLQASTDTQYF. The chain links TRBV7-2 to TRBJ2-3; D gene uncertain. V was trimmed by 2 bases and J by 0 bases, leaving 6 bases between them. Per germline, CDR1 SGHTA and CDR2 FQGNSA. The CDR3 contains 14 residues. Full variable domain (outside the CDR3, taken from reference TRBV7-2 and TRBJ2-3): GAGVSQSPSNKVTEKGKDVELRCDPISGHTALYWYRQSLGQGLEFLIYFQGNSAPDKSGLPSDRFSAERTGGSVSTLTIQRTQQEDSAVYLCASSLQASTDTQYFGPGTRLTVL.

The chain carries TRBV6-5 and TRBJ1-2, with 10 bases fitting TRBD1. This CDR3 region has 13 residues. V gave up 4 bases and J gave up 4 bases; unmatched junction bases: 0. Germline V gene data show CDR1 as MNHEY and CDR2 as SVGAGI. The CDR3 nucleotides read TGTGCCAGCAGTTGGGACAGGGGCTATGGCTACACCTTC. Protein product: CASSWDRGYGYTF.

This sequence joins TRBV6-6 and TRBJ2-7, with 9 nucleotides matching TRBD1. Germline assignment: CDR1 MNHNY and CDR2 SVGAGI (reference sequence). Unmatched junction bases numbered 6, after V lost 2 bases and J lost 1 base. This CDR3 comprises 16 residues. CDR3 bases: TGTGCCAGCAGTTACAATTTGGGGACAGGGTCCTACGAGCAGTACTTC. Residues: CASSYNLGTGSYEQYF.

This clone turned up a few times. V is TRBV27 and J is TRBJ1-5, with TRBD1 matching 10 bases. The germline gives CDR1 MNHEY, CDR2 SMNVEV (reference sequence). V trimming: 7 bases; J trimming: 6 bases; junction bases outside the gene matches: 6. The CDR3 runs 14 residues. The CDR3, as DNA: TGTGCCAGCACTCTGGGACAGGGGATTCAGCCCCAGCATTTT. This sequence encodes CASTLGQGIQPQHF.

The V gene is TRBV28, the J gene TRBJ2-3; D might be TRBD1 (6 bases). The CDR3 has 14 residues. The germline V gene has CDR1 MDHEN and CDR2 SYDVKM. Trimming shortened V by 6 bases and J by 0 bases, and 10 bases separated the two germline ends. The DNA of the CDR3 is TGTGCCAGCAGCTACGGACAGAGCACAGATACGCAGTATTTT. This translates into CASSYGQSTDTQYF.

The chain combines TRBV30 with TRBJ2-7; possibly TRBD2 for D (5 bases). The CDR3 consists of 11 residues. The germline V gene has CDR1 GTSNPN and CDR2 SVGIG (reference sequence). CDR3 in DNA: TGTGCGCTGGGGAGCTCCTACGAGCAGTACTTC. Translation: CALGSSYEQYF.

The chain joins TRBV2 to TRBJ2-7; D may be TRBD2 (6 bases). The CDR3 is made up of 12 amino acids. Trimming removed 3 bases from V and 12 bases from J, with 15 bases in between. The germline CDR1 and CDR2 sequences are SNHLY and FYNNEI. The CDR3 DNA is TGTGCCAGCAGTGACACGGGAGTCCACCTGTACTTC. Its protein is CASSDTGVHLYF.

This clone was picked up one time. The rearrangement joins TRBV9 to TRBJ2-6, with 7 bases identical to TRBD1. The J segment lost 0 bases and the V segment lost 4 bases, leaving 7 bases of the junction unmatched. There are 17 residues in the CDR3. Germline CDR1 reads SGDLS; CDR2 reads YYNGEE. CDR3: CASSPYYRGSGANVLTF. Written as DNA, the CDR3 is TGTGCCAGCAGCCCATACTACAGGGGCTCTGGGGCCAACGTCCTGACTTTC.

The chain is built from TRBV7-3 and TRBJ2-3; D uncertain. This CDR3 is built from 15 residues. The V gene's germline CDR1 is SGHTA and CDR2 FQGTGA. Trimming stripped 2 bases from V and 2 bases from J, with 11 bases between. Here the CDR3 reads CASSLQFQDTDTQYF. The CDR3 DNA sequence: TGTGCCAGCAGCTTACAATTCCAGGACACAGATACGCAGTATTTT.

Worth noting for this clone: The identical CDR3 is also encoded by other nucleotide sequences in the sample. This chain joins TRBV5-1 and TRBJ1-5; 8 bases are shared with TRBD1. The CDR3 runs 15 residues. Trimming took 1 base from V and 2 from J; bases not matched to a gene: 2. Per the germline V gene, CDR1 is SGHRS and CDR2 is YFSETQ. The DNA of the CDR3 is TGCGCCAGCAGCTTGACGGGACAGGGCAATCAGCCCCAGCATTTT. Protein sequence: CASSLTGQGNQPQHF.

The J gene is TRBJ1-1, the V gene TRBV15, with 9 positions matching TRBD1. Germline trimming cut 1 base from V and 0 bases from J; bases unmatched to any gene: 9. Germline loops: CDR1 LNHNV, CDR2 YYDKDF (reference sequence). This CDR3 has 18 amino acids. In nucleotides, the CDR3 is TGTGCCACCAGCAGAGTTAGGACAGGGGCTAATATGAACACTGAAGCTTTCTTT. This gives the protein CATSRVRTGANMNTEAFF.

This chain connects TRBV28 to TRBJ1-3; possible D gene TRBD1, 5 bases. CDR1 and CDR2 from the germline V gene are MDHEN and SYDVKM. V gave up 2 bases and J gave up 3 bases, with 11 bases separating them. There are 15 residues in the CDR3. DNA for the CDR3: TGTGCCAGCAGTTTACTGGGACCGGGTGGAAACACCATATATTTT. It is translated as CASSLLGPGGNTIYF.